Following are 27 T cell receptor beta chains from one sample sequenced in a study of blood T cell repertoires in COVID-19. Data came from immunoSEQ multiplex PCR; TCRdb stores just in-frame clones and leaves some out. The sample holds 150,000 to 200,000 clones, approximately 78% seen once. Sequenced sample: peripheral blood. These receptors all come from a human donor in a cohort sampled during active COVID-19.

The rearrangement uses TRBV11-2 and TRBJ1-5, with 7 nucleotides matching TRBD1. V gave up 4 bases and J gave up 4 bases; unmatched junction bases: 10. The CDR3 is 16 amino acids. From germline, CDR1 is SGHAT and CDR2 FQNNGV. CDR3 in amino acids: CASSSLHRGPNQPQHF. CDR3 bases: TGTGCCAGCAGCTCACTCCACAGGGGCCCGAATCAGCCCCAGCATTTT.

This clone appeared once. V is TRBV10-2 and J is TRBJ2-2, with 7 bases that match TRBD2. The V gene's germline CDR1 is WSHSY and CDR2 SAAADI. The V and J ends lost 6 bases and 4 bases, in that order; junction bases with no gene match: 17. The CDR3 length is 18 residues. The CDR3 sequence is CASSGLLGGRAGTGELFF. CDR3 coding DNA: TGCGCCAGCAGCGGTCTCTTGGGAGGGAGGGCCGGCACCGGGGAGCTGTTTTTT.

The chain joins TRBV6-1 to TRBJ1-5, with D unclear. The CDR3 has 15 residues. Germline V gene lookup returns CDR1 MNHNS and CDR2 SASEGT. Trimming removed 2 bases at V and 2 bases at J, with 10 bases between. The CDR3: CASSERDIGNQPQHF. DNA for the CDR3: TGTGCCAGCAGTGAAAGAGATATCGGCAATCAGCCCCAGCATTTT.

This clone was recorded a few times. The chain is built from TRBV4-1 and TRBJ2-1; 11 nucleotides align to TRBD2. Germline CDR1 MGHRA, CDR2 YSYEKL. The CDR3 extends over 17 amino acids. Trimming took 2 bases from V and 5 from J; bases not matched to a gene: 8. The CDR3 here is CASSQPSSGRNHNEQFF. The CDR3 DNA reads TGCGCCAGCAGCCAACCGTCTAGCGGGAGGAACCACAATGAGCAGTTCTTC.

The V and J genes are TRBV6-2 or TRBV6-3 and TRBJ2-7; 8 bases map to TRBD2. The germline V gene encodes CDR1 MNHEY and CDR2 SVGEGT. The CDR3 is made up of 17 amino acids. V lost 0 bases and J lost 5; bases outside the gene matches: 12. Here the CDR3 reads CASSYSSIAGLLDEQYF. As DNA, the CDR3 is TGTGCCAGCAGTTACTCGTCAATAGCGGGGCTCCTAGACGAGCAGTACTTC.

This chain links TRBV7-2 with TRBJ2-1; 8 positions agree with TRBD2. CDR3 length: 14 residues. V trimming: 8 bases; J trimming: 3 bases; junction bases outside the gene matches: 6. Per the germline V gene, CDR1 is SGHTA and CDR2 is FQGNSA. The CDR3 nucleotides are TGTGCCAGCGCGTGGCGGGAGGACTACAATGAGCAGTTCTTC. Translated, it gives CASAWREDYNEQFF.

The chain combines TRBV5-1 with TRBJ1-2; 7 nucleotides line up with TRBD1. CDR3 length: 16 residues. After removal of 4 bases from V and 5 bases from J, the junction contained 14 bases not matched to a gene. From germline, CDR1 is SGHRS and CDR2 YFSETQ. The CDR3 loop reads CASSPRGQVPGYGYTF. DNA of the CDR3: TGCGCCAGCAGCCCACGAGGACAGGTCCCTGGGTATGGCTACACCTTC.

The rearrangement joins TRBV7-9 to TRBJ2-2; 10 nucleotides align to TRBD1. J gave up 7 bases and V 5 bases, and 7 bases lay outside the gene matches. There are 15 residues in the CDR3. Per the germline V gene, CDR1 is SEHNR and CDR2 is FQNEAQ (reference sequence). The CDR3 loop is CASSTTGGNIGELFF. The CDR3 DNA sequence: TGTGCCAGCAGCACGACAGGGGGCAATATCGGGGAGCTGTTTTTT.

This clone was recorded once. The chain recombines TRBV3-1 (or the pseudogene TRBV3-2) with TRBJ2-6; D possibly corresponds to TRBD2 (6 bases). CDR1 and CDR2 from the germline V gene are LGHDT and YNNKEL (reference sequence). The ends were cut back, 2 bases at V and 0 bases at J, with 17 bases in the middle. The CDR3 contains 19 residues. CDR3 DNA: TGTGCCAGCAGCCAACCGGGACTGCCAGCCTACTCTGGGGCCAACGTCCTGACTTTC. Residues: CASSQPGLPAYSGANVLTF.

The chain employs TRBV27 and TRBJ1-5, with D perhaps matching TRBD1 (5 bases). V lost 3 bases and J lost 8, with 17 bases in between. The CDR3 is 15 residues long. The germline V gene has CDR1 MNHEY and CDR2 SMNVEV (reference sequence). The CDR3 coding sequence is TGTGCCAGCAGTTTTGCGGGGCCGCACGATAAGCCCCAGCATTTT. Encoded protein: CASSFAGPHDKPQHF.

The genes are TRBV6-4 and TRBJ1-2; D not resolved. There are 13 residues in the CDR3. V lost 3 bases and J 4 bases, leaving 9 bases between the germline ends. Germline V gene sequence: CDR1 MRHNA, CDR2 SNTAGT. CDR3 nucleotides: TGTGCCAGCAGTGATGTTCCGGGCTATGGCTACACCTTC. Protein sequence: CASSDVPGYGYTF.

This rearrangement joins TRBV5-1 to TRBJ1-6; tentative D call: TRBD1 (5 bases). From germline, CDR1 is SGHRS and CDR2 YFSETQ. Trimming cost V 0 bases and J 10 bases, with 17 bases left between them. This CDR3 spans 16 amino acids. The CDR3, as DNA: TGCGCCAGCAGCTTGGCCTGGGGGGATTCGGGGTCACCCCTCCACTTT. Its translation: CASSLAWGDSGSPLHF.

This clone was detected only once. The chain joins TRBV3-1 (or the pseudogene TRBV3-2) to TRBJ2-1, with D hard to call. Germline V gene data show CDR1 as LGHDT and CDR2 as YNNKEL (reference sequence). Trimming pared 0 bases from V and 6 bases from J, leaving 6 bases between. The CDR3 runs to 13 residues. CDR3 sequence reads: CASSQDVSNEQFF. DNA of the CDR3: TGTGCCAGCAGCCAAGACGTTTCCAATGAGCAGTTCTTC.

The genes are TRBV6-4 and TRBJ2-1; D might be TRBD2 (7 bases). The CDR3 length is 14 residues. Looked up from germline, CDR1 is MRHNA and CDR2 is SNTAGT. Deletions cut 4 bases from V and 9 bases from J, with 16 bases between. The CDR3 is CASSGTGGLGEQFF. CDR3 bases: TGTGCCAGCAGTGGAACGGGGGGCCTCGGTGAGCAGTTCTTC.

The chain combines TRBV30 with TRBJ2-2, with 7 bases that match TRBD2. The length of the CDR3 is 15 residues. V dropped 1 base and J dropped 6; count of bases not matched to a gene: 8. Germline V gene data show CDR1 as GTSNPN and CDR2 as SVGIG (reference sequence). The CDR3 region has the DNA TGTGCCTGGAGTGGATCGACTAGCAGAGCCGGGGAGCTGTTTTTT. Residues: CAWSGSTSRAGELFF. Filled out from reference TRBV30 and TRBJ2-2, the complete variable domain reads SQTIHQWPATLVQPVGSPLSLECTVEGTSNPNLYWYRQAAGRGLQLLFYSVGIGQISSEVPQNLSASRPQDRQFILSSKKLLLSDSGFYLCAWSGSTSRAGELFFGEGSRLTVL.

This clone appeared once. V usage is TRBV6-2 or TRBV6-3 and J usage is TRBJ2-1; TRBD2 aligns across 15 bases. Germline CDR1 and CDR2: MNHEY and SVGEGT. With 2 bases clipped from V and 9 bases from J, the junction kept 5 bases outside the gene matches. CDR3 length: 16 residues. CDR3 sequence (DNA): TGTGCCAGCAGTTACCGGACTAGCGGGAGGGCCGGTGAGCAGTTCTTC. Protein sequence: CASSYRTSGRAGEQFF.

The chain uses TRBV18 and TRBJ1-5, with a weak D call TRBD1 (6 bases). The CDR3 has 12 amino acids. The germline CDR1 and CDR2 sequences are KGHSH and LQKENI. V was cut by 8 bases and J by 4 bases, with 9 bases left in between. The CDR3 nucleotides are TGTGCCAGCAGGACAGAAAATCAGCCCCAGCATTTT. Amino acid sequence: CASRTENQPQHF.

The chain joins TRBV5-1 to TRBJ1-2; TRBD1 might be the D (5 bases). Trimming took 4 bases from V and 14 from J, leaving 18 bases between them. Per germline, CDR1 SGHRS and CDR2 YFSETQ. The CDR3 loop spans 12 amino acids. CDR3 sequence reads: CASSPVGGYSTF. DNA of the CDR3: TGCGCCAGCAGCCCCGTGGGGGGATATTCAACCTTC.

This chain links TRBV4-3 with TRBJ2-5, with a tentative D call TRBD1 (5 bases). Germline assignment: CDR1 LGHNA and CDR2 YSLEER. The CDR3 totals 15 residues. Between the trimmed V and J ends, which lost 4 bases and 2 bases, there was a span of 14 bases. CDR3 nucleotide sequence: TGCGCCAGCAGCCCGGACAAGGCTATTCAAGAGACCCAGTACTTC. Its translation: CASSPDKAIQETQYF.

J is TRBJ2-7 and V is TRBV7-9; 9 bases fit TRBD1. CDR1 is SEHNR, CDR2 FQNEAQ, per germline (reference sequence). Trimming cost V 4 bases and J 0 bases; bases outside gene matches: 4. The CDR3 spans 15 residues. CDR3 amino acids: CASSSGTGISYEQYF. The CDR3 DNA reads as TGTGCCAGCAGCTCCGGGACAGGGATCTCCTACGAGCAGTACTTC.

The chain joins TRBV19 to TRBJ1-2; no clear D gene. The CDR3 length is 13 residues. V shed 7 bases and J shed 5 bases, with 14 bases lying between them. Germline assignment: CDR1 LNHDA and CDR2 SQIVND (reference sequence). CDR3 coding DNA: TGTGCCAGTACTGAGACACCTTTTTATGGCTACACCTTC. Its translation: CASTETPFYGYTF.

This chain joins TRBV25-1 and TRBJ2-5; TRBD1 might be the D (6 bases). Germline V gene data show CDR1 as MGHDK and CDR2 as SYGVNS. This CDR3 spans 15 amino acids. V lost 2 bases, J lost 7 bases, and 17 bases lay in between. The CDR3 nucleotides read TGTGCCAGCAGTGAAATCGGGCAGGGGATGGGGACCCAGTACTTC. This gives the protein CASSEIGQGMGTQYF.

The DNA of the CDR3 is TGTGCCAGCAGTAACGACAGGGGAAGTGGGAACATTCAGTACTTC. This sequence encodes CASSNDRGSGNIQYF. The chain recombines TRBV9 with TRBJ2-4; 8 nucleotides agree with TRBD1. Germline CDR1 reads SGDLS; CDR2 reads YYNGEE. The CDR3 totals 15 residues. J gave up 7 bases and V 5 bases, and 11 bases lay outside the gene matches. Full variable domain (remainder filled in from reference TRBV9 and TRBJ2-4): DSGVTQTPKHLITATGQRVTLRCSPRSGDLSVYWYQQSLDQGLQFLIQYYNGEERAKGNILERFSAQQFPDLHSELNLSSLELGDSALYFCASSNDRGSGNIQYFGAGTRLSVL.

The chain carries TRBV5-1 and TRBJ2-2; D perhaps matches TRBD1 (8 bases). V lost 8 bases, J lost 0 bases, and 14 bases lay in between. The germline CDR1 and CDR2 sequences are SGHRS and YFSETQ. The CDR3 totals 15 residues. The CDR3 loop is CASRGDRTNTGELFF. Written as DNA, the CDR3 is TGCGCCAGTCGGGGGGACAGGACGAACACCGGGGAGCTGTTTTTT.

The rearrangement uses TRBV14 and TRBJ2-5; TRBD1 aligns across 10 bases. The CDR3 is 15 amino acids. The trim removed 4 bases at V and 1 base at J, leaving 3 bases unmatched. Per germline, CDR1 SGHDN and CDR2 FVKESK. CDR3 bases: TGTGCCAGCAGCCTGGACAGGGGGATCCAAGAGACCCAGTACTTC. Amino acid sequence: CASSLDRGIQETQYF.

This clone was recorded a few times. The chain combines TRBV5-6 with TRBJ1-2; D is uncertain. Germline lookup yields CDR1 SGHDT and CDR2 YYEEEE. V was clipped by 3 bases and J by 2 bases, with 8 bases between them. The CDR3 length is 13 residues. The CDR3 DNA reads TGTGCCAGCAGCTCCGGGGTCAACTATGGCTACACCTTC. It translates to CASSSGVNYGYTF.

This chain links TRBV27 with TRBJ2-7; 8 bases fit TRBD1. The CDR3 has 13 amino acids. V lost 6 bases to trimming and J lost 3 bases; unmatched junction nucleotides: 4. Looked up from germline, CDR1 is MNHEY and CDR2 is SMNVEV (reference sequence). The CDR3 reads CASSRTGNYEQYF. The CDR3 nucleotides read TGTGCCAGCAGCCGGACAGGGAACTACGAGCAGTACTTC.